Presented here are 20 T cell receptor beta chains from one specimen sequenced in a study of blood T cell repertoires in COVID-19. Only in-frame clones appear in the TCRdb table, and some are missing; sequencing was by immunoSEQ multiplex PCR. The repertoire holds around 200,000 clones, 88% seen once, with 1.5% to 2% in the top ten. Specimen: peripheral blood. All receptors come from a man between 18 and 35 years old with active or convalescent COVID-19.

The chain combines TRBV19 with TRBJ1-1; weak D call: TRBD1 (6 bases). Trimming shortened V by 5 bases and J by 5 bases, and 21 bases separated the two germline ends. CDR3 length equals 16 residues. The germline V gene has CDR1 LNHDA and CDR2 SQIVND (reference sequence). This chain's CDR3 is CASSPSQRTGWTEAFF. CDR3 coding DNA: TGTGCCAGTAGTCCCAGTCAGAGAACAGGGTGGACTGAAGCTTTCTTT.

V gene TRBV9 combines with J gene TRBJ2-1, with 7 nucleotides matching TRBD2. Trimming removed 0 bases from V and 0 bases from J; junction bases left unmatched: 3. CDR1 and CDR2 from the germline V gene are SGDLS and YYNGEE. The CDR3 consists of 16 residues. The DNA of the CDR3 is TGTGCCAGCAGCGTAGGTGGGGGGGTCTCCTACAATGAGCAGTTCTTC. Encoded protein: CASSVGGGVSYNEQFF.

The chain carries TRBV19 and TRBJ2-2; no definite D call. Per the germline V gene, CDR1 is LNHDA and CDR2 is SQIVND (reference sequence). The CDR3 has 14 amino acids. V lost 2 bases and J 1 base, leaving 5 bases between the germline ends. CDR3 in amino acids: CASSISVNTGELFF. In nucleotides, the CDR3 is TGTGCCAGTAGTATAAGCGTGAACACCGGGGAGCTGTTTTTT.

The rearrangement links TRBV19 to TRBJ2-7; 11 nucleotides agree with TRBD1. This CDR3 contains 15 residues. After removal of 5 bases from V and 5 bases from J, the junction contained 8 bases not matched to a gene. From germline, CDR1 is LNHDA and CDR2 SQIVND (reference sequence). This chain's CDR3 is CASSGRTGGYDEQYF. The CDR3 bases are TGTGCCAGTAGTGGACGGACAGGGGGCTATGACGAGCAGTACTTC. The full variable domain, in which reference TRBV19 and TRBJ2-7 provide the parts outside the CDR3, is DGGITQSPKYLFRKEGQNVTLSCEQNLNHDAMYWYRQDPGQGLRLIYYSQIVNDFQKGDIAEGYSVSREKKESFPLTVTSAQKNPTAFYLCASSGRTGGYDEQYFGPGTRLTVT.

The chain couples TRBV15 to TRBJ2-1, with a possible D match to TRBD1 (6 bases). Per the germline V gene, CDR1 is LNHNV and CDR2 is YYDKDF (reference sequence). V lost 0 bases, J lost 10 bases, and 13 bases lay in between. The length of the CDR3 is 14 residues. CDR3 in DNA: TGTGCCACCAGCAGAGATCGCCCCAGGGGCGAGCAGTTCTTC. Translated, it gives CATSRDRPRGEQFF.

In this sample, this clone turned up a few times. This chain connects TRBV3-1 (or the pseudogene TRBV3-2) to TRBJ2-7, with a possible D match to TRBD2 (6 bases). Germline-derived CDR1 and CDR2 are LGHDT and YNNKEL (reference sequence). The CDR3 loop spans 13 amino acids. Trimming removed 1 base at V and 6 bases at J, with 10 bases between. For the CDR3, the DNA is TGTGCCAGCAGCCAAGGCTTGGGAGGCGAGCAGTACTTC. It specifies CASSQGLGGEQYF.

The chain links TRBV6-5 to TRBJ1-1, with D hard to call. Trimming shortened V by 0 bases and J by 5 bases, and 10 bases separated the two germline ends. The CDR3 is made up of 14 amino acids. CDR1 MNHEY and CDR2 SVGAGI come from the germline V gene. The CDR3 reads CASSYSRAVTEAFF. The CDR3 region has the DNA TGTGCCAGCAGTTACTCGCGGGCGGTAACTGAAGCTTTCTTT.

The V gene is TRBV5-1, the J gene TRBJ1-3; D is uncertain. Trimming left V 3 bases short and J 0 bases short, with 10 bases between. Germline V CDR1 and CDR2: SGHRS, YFSETQ. This CDR3 contains 15 residues. CDR3 sequence: CASSSLGGSGNTIYF. The CDR3 nucleotides are TGCGCCAGCAGCTCATTAGGCGGCTCTGGAAACACCATATATTTT.

The J gene is TRBJ2-1, the V gene TRBV7-9; 7 positions match TRBD2. From germline, CDR1 is SEHNR and CDR2 FQNEAQ (reference sequence). The V segment lost 4 bases and the J segment 6 bases; nucleotides outside the gene matches: 21. The CDR3 covers 19 residues. CDR3 bases: TGTGCCAGCAGCTCAACCAGAAGAGGTCTAGCGGCTGGGGCCAATGAGCAGTTCTTC. Its translation: CASSSTRRGLAAGANEQFF. Drawing the rest from reference TRBV7-9 and TRBJ2-1, the complete variable domain is DTGVSQNPRHKITKRGQNVTFRCDPISEHNRLYWYRQTLGQGPEFLTYFQNEAQLEKSRLLSDRFSAERPKGSFSTLEIQRTEQGDSAMYLCASSSTRRGLAAGANEQFFGPGTRLTVL.

The CDR3 nucleotides are TGTGCCAGCAGTGAAGAGAGCCGCAATGAGCAGTTCTTC. Translating it yields CASSEESRNEQFF. The chain recombines TRBV6-1 with TRBJ2-1; D remains unclear. Germline CDR1 is MNHNS and CDR2 is SASEGT. Trimming took off 1 base at V and 6 bases at J, with 7 bases between the two ends. The CDR3 contains 13 residues.

The genes are TRBV19 and TRBJ1-4, with 8 bases identical to TRBD1. With V trimmed by 4 bases and J by 0 bases, 4 bases remained unmatched. Germline CDR1 LNHDA, CDR2 SQIVND (reference sequence). This CDR3 is built from 16 residues. The CDR3 reads CASSTGQVSTNEKLFF. DNA of the CDR3: TGTGCCAGTAGTACGGGACAGGTTTCAACTAATGAAAAACTGTTTTTT.

The CDR3 region is CASSIVRNTGELFF. The CDR3 nucleotides read TGTGCCAGTAGTATAGTCAGGAACACCGGGGAGCTGTTTTTT. The chain uses TRBV19 and TRBJ2-2, with D uncertain. Germline V CDR1 and CDR2: LNHDA, SQIVND (reference sequence). The V end lost 1 base, the J end lost 1 base, and 4 bases lay between the germline ends. The length of the CDR3 is 14 residues.

This clone was counted between two and nine times. The chain links TRBV24-1 to TRBJ2-3, with TRBD2 matching 16 bases. This CDR3 comprises 18 residues. J gave up 5 bases and V 3 bases, and 7 bases lay outside the gene matches. Germline V lookup: CDR1 KGHDR, CDR2 SFDVKD. CDR3 protein: CATSDRGLAGGPIDTQYF. The CDR3 DNA is TGTGCCACCAGTGATCGGGGACTAGCGGGGGGGCCAATAGATACGCAGTATTTT.

This chain links TRBV18 with TRBJ1-3; D not certain. The V end was cut by 8 bases, the J end by 0 bases, with 8 bases between. This CDR3 spans 13 amino acids. Looked up from germline, CDR1 is KGHSH and CDR2 is LQKENI. CDR3 residues: CASRNSSGNTIYF. As DNA, the CDR3 is TGTGCCAGCCGAAATAGCTCTGGAAACACCATATATTTT.

V is TRBV9 and J is TRBJ2-2, with 8 bases aligning to TRBD2. In germline, CDR1 is SGDLS, CDR2 YYNGEE. J gave up 4 bases and V 0 bases, and 5 bases lay outside the gene matches. CDR3 length: 16 residues. The CDR3 spells CASSVVSGRGTGELFF. The DNA of the CDR3 is TGTGCCAGCAGCGTAGTCAGCGGGAGAGGCACCGGGGAGCTGTTTTTT.

The J gene is TRBJ2-1, the V gene TRBV15; D is unclear. Trimming removed 3 bases from V and 0 bases from J, with 6 bases in between. In germline, CDR1 is LNHNV, CDR2 YYDKDF (reference sequence). The CDR3 length is 14 residues. The CDR3 is CATSSWSSYNEQFF. The CDR3 region has the DNA TGTGCCACCAGCAGCTGGAGCTCCTACAATGAGCAGTTCTTC.

The V gene is TRBV27, the J gene TRBJ2-5; 9 nucleotides line up with TRBD2. J gave up 2 bases and V 6 bases, and 7 bases lay outside the gene matches. The V gene's germline CDR1 is MNHEY and CDR2 SMNVEV (reference sequence). The CDR3 sequence is 15 residues long. The CDR3 DNA reads as TGTGCCAGCAGGAATAGCGGGGGTTTTCAAGAGACCCAGTACTTC. This translates into CASRNSGGFQETQYF.

CDR3 bases: TGTGCCAGCAGCACCACAGGGGGCGCGGCAGATACGCAGTATTTT. It encodes CASSTTGGAADTQYF. The V call is TRBV7-2, the J call TRBJ2-3; 9 bases are shared with TRBD1. The CDR3 is 15 residues long. Trimming cost V 5 bases and J 4 bases; bases outside gene matches: 7. Germline V gene lookup returns CDR1 SGHTA and CDR2 FQGNSA.

The chain links TRBV7-2 to TRBJ2-2, with a possible D match to TRBD2 (7 bases). Germline CDR1 SGHTA, CDR2 FQGNSA. Between the trimmed V and J ends, which lost 5 bases and 0 bases, there was a span of 13 bases. The CDR3 has 16 amino acids. CDR3 nucleotide sequence: TGTGCCAGCAGCCCACGGGGGGCGTCGAACACCGGGGAGCTGTTTTTT. Encoded protein: CASSPRGASNTGELFF.

The chain uses TRBV7-2 and TRBJ2-7, with 11 positions matching TRBD1. J was trimmed by 3 bases and V by 5 bases; bases with no gene match: 6. The length of the CDR3 is 15 residues. Looked up from germline, CDR1 is SGHTA and CDR2 is FQGNSA. The DNA for the CDR3 is TGTGCCAGCAGCCCCAGGACAGGGGGCAACTACGAGCAGTACTTC. Translating gives CASSPRTGGNYEQYF.